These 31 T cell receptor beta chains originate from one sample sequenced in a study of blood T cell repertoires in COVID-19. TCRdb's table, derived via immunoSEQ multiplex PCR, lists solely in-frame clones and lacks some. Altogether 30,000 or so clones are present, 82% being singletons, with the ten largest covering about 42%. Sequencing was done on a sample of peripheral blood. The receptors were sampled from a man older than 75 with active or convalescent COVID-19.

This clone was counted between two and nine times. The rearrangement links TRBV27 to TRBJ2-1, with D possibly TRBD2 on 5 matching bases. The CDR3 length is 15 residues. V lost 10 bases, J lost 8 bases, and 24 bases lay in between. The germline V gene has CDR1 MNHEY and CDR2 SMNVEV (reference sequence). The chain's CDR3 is CATSSDSTPPHEQFF. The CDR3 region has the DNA TGTGCCACTAGCTCCGACTCGACCCCCCCACATGAGCAGTTCTTC.

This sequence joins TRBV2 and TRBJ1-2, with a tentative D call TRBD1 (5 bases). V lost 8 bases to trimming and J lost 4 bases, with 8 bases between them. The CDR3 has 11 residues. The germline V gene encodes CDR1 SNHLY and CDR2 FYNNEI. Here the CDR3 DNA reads TGTGCCAGCCAGGACATCTATGGCTACACCTTC. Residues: CASQDIYGYTF. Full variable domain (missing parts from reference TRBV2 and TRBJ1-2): EPEVTQTPSHQVTQMGQEVILRCVPISNHLYFYWYRQILGQKVEFLVSFYNNEISEKSEIFDDQFSVERPDGSNFTLKIRSTKLEDSAMYFCASQDIYGYTFGSGTRLTVV.

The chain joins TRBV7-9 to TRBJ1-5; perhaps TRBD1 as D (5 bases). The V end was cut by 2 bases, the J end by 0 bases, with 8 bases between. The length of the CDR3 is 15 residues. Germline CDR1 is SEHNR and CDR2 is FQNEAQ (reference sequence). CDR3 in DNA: TGTGCCAGCAGCTTAAAGGGGAATAGCAATCAGCCCCAGCATTTT. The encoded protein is CASSLKGNSNQPQHF.

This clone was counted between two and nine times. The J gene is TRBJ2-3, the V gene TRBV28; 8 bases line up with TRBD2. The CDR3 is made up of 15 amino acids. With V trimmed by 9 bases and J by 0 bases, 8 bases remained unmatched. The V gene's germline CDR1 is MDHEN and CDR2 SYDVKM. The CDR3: CASSPGTRSTDTQYF. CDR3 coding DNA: TGTGCCAGTTCACCCGGGACTAGGAGCACAGATACGCAGTATTTT.

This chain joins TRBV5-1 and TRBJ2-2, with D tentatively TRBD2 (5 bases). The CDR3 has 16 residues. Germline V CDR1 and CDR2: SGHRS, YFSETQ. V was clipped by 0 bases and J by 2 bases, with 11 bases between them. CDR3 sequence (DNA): TGCGCCAGCAGCTTGGCCGGGAACGGTAACACCGGGGAGCTGTTTTTT. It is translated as CASSLAGNGNTGELFF.

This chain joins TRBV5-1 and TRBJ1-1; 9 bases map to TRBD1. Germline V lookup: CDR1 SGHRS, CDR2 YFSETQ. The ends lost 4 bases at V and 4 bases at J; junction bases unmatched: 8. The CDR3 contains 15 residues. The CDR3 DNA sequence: TGCGCCAGCAGCGCCGGGACAGGGTTGGGCACTGAAGCTTTCTTT. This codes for CASSAGTGLGTEAFF.

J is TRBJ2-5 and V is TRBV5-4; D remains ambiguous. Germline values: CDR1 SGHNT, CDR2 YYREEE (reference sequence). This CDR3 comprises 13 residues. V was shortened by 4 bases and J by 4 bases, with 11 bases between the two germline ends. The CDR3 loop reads CASSPLPRETQYF. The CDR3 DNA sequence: TGTGCCAGCAGCCCCCTCCCGAGAGAGACCCAGTACTTC.

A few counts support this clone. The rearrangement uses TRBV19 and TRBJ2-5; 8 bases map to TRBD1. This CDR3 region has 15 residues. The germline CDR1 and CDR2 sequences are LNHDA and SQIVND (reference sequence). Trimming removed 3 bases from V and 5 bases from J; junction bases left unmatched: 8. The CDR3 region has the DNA TGTGCCAGTAGTATCCACAGGGGGTGGGAGGAGACCCAGTACTTC. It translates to CASSIHRGWEETQYF. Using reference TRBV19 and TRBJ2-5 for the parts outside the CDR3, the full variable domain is DGGITQSPKYLFRKEGQNVTLSCEQNLNHDAMYWYRQDPGQGLRLIYYSQIVNDFQKGDIAEGYSVSREKKESFPLTVTSAQKNPTAFYLCASSIHRGWEETQYFGPGTRLLVL.

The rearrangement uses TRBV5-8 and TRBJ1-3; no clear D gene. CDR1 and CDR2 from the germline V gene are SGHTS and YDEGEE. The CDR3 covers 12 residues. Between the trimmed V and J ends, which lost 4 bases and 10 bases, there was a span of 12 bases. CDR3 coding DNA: TGTGCCAGCAGCACCTACAGTTCTACCATATATTTT. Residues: CASSTYSSTIYF.

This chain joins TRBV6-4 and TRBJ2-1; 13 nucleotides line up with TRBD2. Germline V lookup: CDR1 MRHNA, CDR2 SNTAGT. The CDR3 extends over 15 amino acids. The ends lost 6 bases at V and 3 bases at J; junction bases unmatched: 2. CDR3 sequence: CASSRLAGGYNEQFF. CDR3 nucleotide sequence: TGTGCCAGCAGCCGACTAGCGGGGGGCTACAATGAGCAGTTCTTC.

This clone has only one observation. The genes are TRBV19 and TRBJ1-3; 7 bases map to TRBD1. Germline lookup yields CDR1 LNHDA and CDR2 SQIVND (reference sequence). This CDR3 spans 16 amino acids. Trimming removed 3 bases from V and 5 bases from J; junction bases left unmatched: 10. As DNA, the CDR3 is TGTGCCAGTAGTATCGGAGGACAGGATAACCGAAACACCATATATTTT. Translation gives CASSIGGQDNRNTIYF.

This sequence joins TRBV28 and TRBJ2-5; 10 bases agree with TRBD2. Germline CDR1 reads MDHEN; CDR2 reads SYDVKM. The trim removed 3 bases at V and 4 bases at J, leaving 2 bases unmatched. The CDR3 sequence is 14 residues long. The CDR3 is CASSFQREGETQYF. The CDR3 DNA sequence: TGTGCCAGCAGTTTTCAGCGGGAGGGAGAGACCCAGTACTTC.

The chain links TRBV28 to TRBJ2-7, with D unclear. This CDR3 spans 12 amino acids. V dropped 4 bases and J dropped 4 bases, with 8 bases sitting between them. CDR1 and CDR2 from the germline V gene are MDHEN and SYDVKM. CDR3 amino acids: CASSSQLYEQYF. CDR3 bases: TGTGCCAGCAGTTCTCAGTTGTACGAGCAGTACTTC. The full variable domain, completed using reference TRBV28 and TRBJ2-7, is DVKVTQSSRYLVKRTGEKVFLECVQDMDHENMFWYRQDPGLGLRLIYFSYDVKMKEKGDIPEGYSVSREKKERFSLILESASTNQTSMYLCASSSQLYEQYFGPGTRLTVT.

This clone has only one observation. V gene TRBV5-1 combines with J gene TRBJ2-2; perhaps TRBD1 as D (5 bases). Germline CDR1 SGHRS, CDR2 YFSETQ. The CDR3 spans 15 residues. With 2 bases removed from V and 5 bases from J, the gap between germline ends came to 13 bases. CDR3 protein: CASSFRQMRTGELFF. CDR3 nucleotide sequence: TGCGCCAGCAGCTTCAGACAGATGAGGACCGGGGAGCTGTTTTTT.

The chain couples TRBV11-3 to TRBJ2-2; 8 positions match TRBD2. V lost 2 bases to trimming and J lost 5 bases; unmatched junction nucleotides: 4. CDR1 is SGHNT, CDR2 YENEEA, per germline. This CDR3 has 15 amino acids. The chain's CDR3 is CASSLSGSDTGELFF. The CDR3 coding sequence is TGTGCCAGCAGCTTAAGCGGGAGTGATACCGGGGAGCTGTTTTTT.

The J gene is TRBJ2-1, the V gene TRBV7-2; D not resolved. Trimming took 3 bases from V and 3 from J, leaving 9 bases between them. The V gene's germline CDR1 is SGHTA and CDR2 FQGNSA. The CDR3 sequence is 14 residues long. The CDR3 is CASSFGPIYNEQFF. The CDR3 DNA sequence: TGTGCCAGCAGCTTTGGCCCGATCTACAATGAGCAGTTCTTC.

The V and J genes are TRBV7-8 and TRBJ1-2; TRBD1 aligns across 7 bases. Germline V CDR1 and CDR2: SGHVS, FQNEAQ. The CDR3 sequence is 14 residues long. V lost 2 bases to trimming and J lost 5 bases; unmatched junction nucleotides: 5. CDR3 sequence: CASSLSGQVYGYTF. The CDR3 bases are TGTGCCAGCAGCTTATCCGGACAGGTTTATGGCTACACCTTC. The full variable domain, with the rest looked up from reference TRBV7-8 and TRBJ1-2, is GAGVSQSPRYKVAKRGQDVALRCDPISGHVSLFWYQQALGQGPEFLTYFQNEAQLDKSGLPSDRFFAERPEGSVSTLKIQRTQQEDSAVYLCASSLSGQVYGYTFGSGTRLTVV.

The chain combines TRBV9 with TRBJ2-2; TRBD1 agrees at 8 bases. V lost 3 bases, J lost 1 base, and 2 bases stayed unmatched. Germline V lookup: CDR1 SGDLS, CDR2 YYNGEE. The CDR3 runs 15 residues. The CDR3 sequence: CASSAGQENTGELFF. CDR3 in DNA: TGTGCCAGCAGCGCGGGACAGGAGAACACCGGGGAGCTGTTTTTT.

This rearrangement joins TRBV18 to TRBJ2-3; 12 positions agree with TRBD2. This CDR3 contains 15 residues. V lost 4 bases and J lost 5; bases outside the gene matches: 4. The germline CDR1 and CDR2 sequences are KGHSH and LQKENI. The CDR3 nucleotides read TGTGCCAGCTCACGACTAGCGGGAGTTCAAGATACGCAGTATTTT. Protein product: CASSRLAGVQDTQYF. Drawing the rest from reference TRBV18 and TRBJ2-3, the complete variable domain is NAGVMQNPRHLVRRRGQEARLRCSPMKGHSHVYWYRQLPEEGLKFMVYLQKENIIDESGMPKERFSAEFPKEGPSILRIQQVVRGDSAAYFCASSRLAGVQDTQYFGPGTRLTVL.

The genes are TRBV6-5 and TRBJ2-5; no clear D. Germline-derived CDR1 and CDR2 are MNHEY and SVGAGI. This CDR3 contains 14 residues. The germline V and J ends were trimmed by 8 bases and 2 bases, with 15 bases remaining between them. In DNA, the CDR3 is TGTGCCAGCCACCCCCCGGCGGAGCAAGAGACCCAGTACTTC. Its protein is CASHPPAEQETQYF.

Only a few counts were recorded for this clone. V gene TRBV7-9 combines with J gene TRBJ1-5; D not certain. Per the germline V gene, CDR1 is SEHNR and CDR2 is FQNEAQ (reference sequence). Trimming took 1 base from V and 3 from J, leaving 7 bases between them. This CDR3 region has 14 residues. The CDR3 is CASSLVGDNQPQHF. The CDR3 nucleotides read TGTGCCAGCAGCTTAGTAGGAGACAATCAGCCCCAGCATTTT.

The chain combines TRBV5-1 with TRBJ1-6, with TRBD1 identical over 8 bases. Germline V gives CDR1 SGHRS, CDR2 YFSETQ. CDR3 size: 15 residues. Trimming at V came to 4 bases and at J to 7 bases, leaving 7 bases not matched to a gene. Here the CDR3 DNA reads TGCGCCAGCAGCACAGGGGACAGGCCAAATTCACCCCTCCACTTT. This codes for CASSTGDRPNSPLHF.

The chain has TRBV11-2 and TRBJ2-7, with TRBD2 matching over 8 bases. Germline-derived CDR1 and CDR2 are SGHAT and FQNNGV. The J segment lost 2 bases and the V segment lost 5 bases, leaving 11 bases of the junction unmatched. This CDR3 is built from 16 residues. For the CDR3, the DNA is TGTGCCAGCAGCCGATCGGGTAGCGGGAACGCCTACGAGCAGTACTTC. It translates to CASSRSGSGNAYEQYF.

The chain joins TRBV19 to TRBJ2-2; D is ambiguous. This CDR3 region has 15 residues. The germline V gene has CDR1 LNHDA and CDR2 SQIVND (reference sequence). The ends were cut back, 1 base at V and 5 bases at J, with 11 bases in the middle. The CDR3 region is CASSIGSTTTGELFF. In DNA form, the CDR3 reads TGTGCCAGTAGTATAGGGTCCACCACAACCGGGGAGCTGTTTTTT.

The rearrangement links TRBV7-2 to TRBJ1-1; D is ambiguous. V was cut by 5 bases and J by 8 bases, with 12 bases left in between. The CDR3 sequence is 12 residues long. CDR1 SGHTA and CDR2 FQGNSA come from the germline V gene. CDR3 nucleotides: TGTGCCAGCAGCGTAGGAGGTCTCGAAGCTTTCTTT. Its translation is CASSVGGLEAFF.

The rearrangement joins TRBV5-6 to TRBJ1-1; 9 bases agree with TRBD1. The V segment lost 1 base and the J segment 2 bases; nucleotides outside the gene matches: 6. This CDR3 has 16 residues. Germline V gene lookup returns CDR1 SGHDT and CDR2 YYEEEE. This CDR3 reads CASSLYRGRFNTEAFF. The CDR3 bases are TGTGCCAGCAGCTTGTACAGGGGGCGCTTTAACACTGAAGCTTTCTTT. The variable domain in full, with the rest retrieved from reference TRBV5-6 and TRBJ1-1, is DAGVTQSPTHLIKTRGQQVTLRCSPKSGHDTVSWYQQALGQGPQFIFQYYEEEERQRGNFPDRFSGHQFPNYSSELNVNALLLGDSALYLCASSLYRGRFNTEAFFGQGTRLTVV.

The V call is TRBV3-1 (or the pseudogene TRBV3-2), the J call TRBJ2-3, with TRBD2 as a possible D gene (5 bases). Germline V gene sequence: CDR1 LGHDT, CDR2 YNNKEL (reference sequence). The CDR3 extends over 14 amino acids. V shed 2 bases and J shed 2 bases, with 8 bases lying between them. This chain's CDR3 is CASSQNGVTDTQYF. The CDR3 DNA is TGTGCCAGCAGCCAAAACGGGGTCACAGATACGCAGTATTTT.

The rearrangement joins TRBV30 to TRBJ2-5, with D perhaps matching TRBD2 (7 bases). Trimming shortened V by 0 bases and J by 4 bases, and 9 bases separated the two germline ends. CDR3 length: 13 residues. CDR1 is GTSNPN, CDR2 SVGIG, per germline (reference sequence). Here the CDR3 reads CAWSVGGPETQYF. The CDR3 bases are TGTGCCTGGAGTGTCGGGGGGCCAGAGACCCAGTACTTC.

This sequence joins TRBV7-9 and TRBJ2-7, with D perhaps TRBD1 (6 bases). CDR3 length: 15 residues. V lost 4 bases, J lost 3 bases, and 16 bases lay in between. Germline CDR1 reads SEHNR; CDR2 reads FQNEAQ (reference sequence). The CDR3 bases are TGTGCCAGCAGCTCACGCCGGGACATTAACTACGAGCAGTACTTC. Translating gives CASSSRRDINYEQYF.

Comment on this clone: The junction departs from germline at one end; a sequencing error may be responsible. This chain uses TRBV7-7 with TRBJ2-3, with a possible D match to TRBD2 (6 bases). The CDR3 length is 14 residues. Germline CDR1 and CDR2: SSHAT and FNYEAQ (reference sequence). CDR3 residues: CASSKSGSTDTQYF. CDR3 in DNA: TGTGCTAGCAGCAAGAGCGGGAGCACAGATACGCAGTATTTT.

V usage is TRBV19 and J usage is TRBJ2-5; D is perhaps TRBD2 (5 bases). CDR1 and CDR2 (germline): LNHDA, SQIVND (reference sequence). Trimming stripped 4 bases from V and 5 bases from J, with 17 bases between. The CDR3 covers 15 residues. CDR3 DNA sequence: TGTGCCAGTAGTAAGCGGACGGGAAGGGTGGAGACCCAGTACTTC. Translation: CASSKRTGRVETQYF.